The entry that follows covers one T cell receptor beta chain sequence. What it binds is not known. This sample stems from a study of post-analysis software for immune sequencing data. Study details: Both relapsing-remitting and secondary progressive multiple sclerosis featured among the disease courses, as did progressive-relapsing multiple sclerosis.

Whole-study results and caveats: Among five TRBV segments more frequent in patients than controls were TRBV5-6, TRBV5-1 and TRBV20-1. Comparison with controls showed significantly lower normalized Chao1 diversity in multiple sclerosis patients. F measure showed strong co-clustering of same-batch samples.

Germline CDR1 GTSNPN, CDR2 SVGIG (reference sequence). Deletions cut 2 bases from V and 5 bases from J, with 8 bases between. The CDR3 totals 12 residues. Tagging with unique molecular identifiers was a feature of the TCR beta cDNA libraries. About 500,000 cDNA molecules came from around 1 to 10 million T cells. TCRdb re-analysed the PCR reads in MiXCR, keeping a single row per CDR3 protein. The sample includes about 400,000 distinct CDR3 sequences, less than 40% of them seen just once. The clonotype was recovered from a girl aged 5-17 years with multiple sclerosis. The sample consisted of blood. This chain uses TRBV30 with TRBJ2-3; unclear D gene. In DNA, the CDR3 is TGTGCCTGGAGTCCCTCTGGAGATACGCAGTATTTT. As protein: CAWSPSGDTQYF.